This T cell receptor beta chain originates from a study of post-analysis software for immune sequencing data. Findings and limits, study-wide: Significantly lower normalized Chao1 diversity was seen in multiple sclerosis patients than in controls. F measure grouped same-batch samples tightly together.

cDNA libraries for TCR beta contained unique molecular identifiers. T cells numbering 1 to 10 million yielded roughly 0.5 million cDNA molecules. One entry per CDR3 protein, called by TCRdb with MiXCR from the PCR reads. The sample has about 770,000 distinct CDR3 sequences; about 45% are singletons. This clonotype was counted only a few times. Its antigen remains unknown. The receptor was derived from a girl aged 10-17 years with multiple sclerosis. Source material: blood.

CDR3 sequence: CASSPLLAGGMDEQYF. The CDR3 DNA reads TGTGCCAGCTCACCCCTCTTGGCGGGAGGAATGGACGAGCAGTACTTC. The chain joins TRBV18 to TRBJ2-5; 8 bases are a match to TRBD2. The end of the DNA is better explained by TRBJ2-7, so the J call may be wrong. This CDR3 has 16 residues. CDR1 KGHSH and CDR2 LQKENI come from the germline V gene.